This T cell receptor beta chain was observed in a study of siplizumab effects on memory and regulatory T cells (dated by TCRdb to about 2019). About the full investigation: The study examined how the anti-CD2 antibody siplizumab affects alloreactive T-cell subsets in allogeneic mixed lymphocyte reactions built from human PBMCs. General study outcomes and caveats: Siplizumab significantly lowered the cumulative frequency of alloreactive sequences that could be traced to unstimulated CD4+ memory T cells. Unstimulated naive T cells appeared more diverse than memory T cells, and naive cells seemed to contribute substantially to the alloresponse. Among mappable alloreactive CD4+ clones, an average Treg-derived fraction of about 70% was observed with siplizumab, compared with 26.9% in control reactions. Because sequences at frequencies below about 10^-5 were poorly captured, only a minor fraction of alloreactive clones could be mapped back to unstimulated subsets. A naive or memory phenotype could not be assigned to roughly 75-96% of proliferating CD4+ or CD8+ clones. Whether proliferating Tregs from siplizumab cultures actually had suppressive function was not functionally confirmed.

Looking up the germline V gene yields CDR1 MNHNS and CDR2 SASEGT. Trimming costs V 0 bases and J 7 bases, and their ends lie 7 bases apart. Reading from cysteine to phenylalanine, the CDR3 counts 12 amino acids. Of the read, only the CDR3 DNA is kept; its 36 bases are in frame from base 1. Sorted unstimulated T cells, along with proliferating T cells recovered from mixed lymphocyte reactions, underwent TCRbeta CDR3 sequencing. Fresh whole blood from ten to eleven HLA-typed healthy donors served as the source for isolating PBMCs. Unstimulated CD4+ non-regulatory T cells were FACS-sorted to map the origin of alloreactive clones. Relative to its sample, this clone is medium-sized (0.01 to 0.1%). Its specific antigen is unknown. The record has no base qualities; no much larger clone is one base away. Receptor libraries were prepared by the immunoSEQ multiplex PCR assay. About 9.1 x 10^4 TCR templates per sample were assayed on the deep sequencing platform. Genomic DNA extracted from sorted T cells was the material used for TCRbeta CDR3 sequencing. Concerning the study's data processing: The R programming language was used for the clonal analysis of the TCRbeta CDR3 data. Unstimulated samples were compared with post-reaction CFSE-low samples to define alloreactive CD4+ and CD8+ clones. By matching sequences to the repertoires of sorted unstimulated Treg and non-Treg cells, each alloreactive CD4+ clone was assigned a regulatory or non-regulatory origin. What TCRdb holds here is the immuneACCESS table cut down to in-frame rearrangements. Part of the clones is not present; checked against another copy, under half of the missing clones reflect an unresolved V gene, and the others are unexplained. The DNA gave D and trimming, while V, J and clone size come from that table. The sample data list under 110,000 clones, and around nine tenths of these were observed just once. Clones ranked in the top ten supply about 12% of the sample.

This sequence uses TRBV6-1 and TRBJ2-7; the D gene is unclear. Material for sequencing was non-Treg CD4+ T cells sorted from blood. The cell subset or site label for this specimen denotes: FACS-sorted unstimulated CD4+ non-regulatory T cells. The source is a human donor in good health. The sequence in DNA is TGTGCCAGCAGTGAAGCGCGTAGGGAGCAGTACTTC. Its protein is CASSEARREQYF.